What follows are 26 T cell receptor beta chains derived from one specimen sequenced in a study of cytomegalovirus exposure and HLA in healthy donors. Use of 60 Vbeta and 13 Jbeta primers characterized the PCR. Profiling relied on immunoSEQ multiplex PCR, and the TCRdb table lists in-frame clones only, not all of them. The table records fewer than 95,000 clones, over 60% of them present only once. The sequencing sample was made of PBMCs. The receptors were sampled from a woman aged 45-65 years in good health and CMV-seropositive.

CDR3 in amino acids: CASSLNIRTANTEAFF. CDR3 in DNA: TGTGCCAGCAGTTTAAATATACGGACAGCGAACACTGAAGCTTTCTTT. The chain employs TRBV27 and TRBJ1-1; D is perhaps TRBD1 (6 bases). Deletions cut 2 bases from V and 1 base from J, with 14 bases between. From germline, CDR1 is MNHEY and CDR2 SMNVEV (reference sequence). The CDR3 runs to 16 residues.

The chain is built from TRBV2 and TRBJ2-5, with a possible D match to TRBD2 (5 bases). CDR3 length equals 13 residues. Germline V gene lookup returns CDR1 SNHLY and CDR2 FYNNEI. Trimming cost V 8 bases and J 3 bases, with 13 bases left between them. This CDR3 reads CASGRTGKETQYF. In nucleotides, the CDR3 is TGTGCCAGCGGAAGAACGGGGAAAGAGACCCAGTACTTC.

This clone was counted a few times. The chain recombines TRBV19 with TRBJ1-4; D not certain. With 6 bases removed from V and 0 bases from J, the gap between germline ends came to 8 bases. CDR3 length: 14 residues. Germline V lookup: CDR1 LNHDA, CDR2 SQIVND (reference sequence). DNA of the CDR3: TGTGCCAGTAGAGACGGAGCAACTAATGAAAAACTGTTTTTT. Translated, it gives CASRDGATNEKLFF. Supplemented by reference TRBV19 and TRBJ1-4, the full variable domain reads DGGITQSPKYLFRKEGQNVTLSCEQNLNHDAMYWYRQDPGQGLRLIYYSQIVNDFQKGDIAEGYSVSREKKESFPLTVTSAQKNPTAFYLCASRDGATNEKLFFGSGTQLSVL.

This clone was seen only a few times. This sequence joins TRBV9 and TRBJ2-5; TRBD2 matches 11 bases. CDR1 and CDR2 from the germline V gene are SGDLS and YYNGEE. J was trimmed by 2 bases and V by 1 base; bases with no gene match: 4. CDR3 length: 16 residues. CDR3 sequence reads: CASSVLAGGSQETQYF. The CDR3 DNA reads TGTGCCAGCAGCGTACTAGCGGGGGGTAGTCAAGAGACCCAGTACTTC.

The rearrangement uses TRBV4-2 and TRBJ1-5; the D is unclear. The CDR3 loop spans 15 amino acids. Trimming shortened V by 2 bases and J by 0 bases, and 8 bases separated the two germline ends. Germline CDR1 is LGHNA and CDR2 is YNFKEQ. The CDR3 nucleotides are TGTGCCAGCAGCCAATTCTTTTATAGCAATCAGCCCCAGCATTTT. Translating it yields CASSQFFYSNQPQHF.

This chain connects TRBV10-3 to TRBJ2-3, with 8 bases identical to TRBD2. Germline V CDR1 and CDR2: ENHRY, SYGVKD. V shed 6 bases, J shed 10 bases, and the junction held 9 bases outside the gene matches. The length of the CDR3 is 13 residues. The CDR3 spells CAIRRESGGAQYF. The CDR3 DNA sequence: TGTGCCATCAGGAGGGAGAGCGGGGGTGCGCAGTATTTT.

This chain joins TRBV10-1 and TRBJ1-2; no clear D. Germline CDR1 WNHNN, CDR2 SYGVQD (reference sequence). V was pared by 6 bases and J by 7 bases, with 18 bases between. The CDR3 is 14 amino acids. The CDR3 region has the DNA TGCGCCAGCAGCCCAGCGGGTATCGGGTCTGGCTACACCTTC. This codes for CASSPAGIGSGYTF.

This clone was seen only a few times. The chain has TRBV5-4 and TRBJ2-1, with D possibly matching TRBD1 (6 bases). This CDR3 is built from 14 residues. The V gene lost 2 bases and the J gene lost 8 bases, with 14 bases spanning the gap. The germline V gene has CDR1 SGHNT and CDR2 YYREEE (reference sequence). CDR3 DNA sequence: TGTGCCAGCAGCTTTGGGGGCAGTCTCGATGAGCAGTTCTTC. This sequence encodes CASSFGGSLDEQFF. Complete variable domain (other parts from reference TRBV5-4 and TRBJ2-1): ETGVTQSPTHLIKTRGQQVTLRCSSQSGHNTVSWYQQALGQGPQFIFQYYREEENGRGNFPPRFSGLQFPNYSSELNVNALELDDSALYLCASSFGGSLDEQFFGPGTRLTVL.

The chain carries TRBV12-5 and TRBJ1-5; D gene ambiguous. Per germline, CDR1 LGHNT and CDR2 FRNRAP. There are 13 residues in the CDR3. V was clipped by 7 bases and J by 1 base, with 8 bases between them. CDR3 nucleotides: TGTGCTAGTGCCTCTGAGAGCAATCAGCCCCAGCATTTT. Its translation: CASASESNQPQHF.

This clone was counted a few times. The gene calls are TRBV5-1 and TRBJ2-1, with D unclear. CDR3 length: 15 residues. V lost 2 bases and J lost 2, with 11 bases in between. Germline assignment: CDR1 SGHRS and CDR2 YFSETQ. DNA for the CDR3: TGCGCCAGCAGCTTCACGGCAGGAACCTACAATGAGCAGTTCTTC. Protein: CASSFTAGTYNEQFF.

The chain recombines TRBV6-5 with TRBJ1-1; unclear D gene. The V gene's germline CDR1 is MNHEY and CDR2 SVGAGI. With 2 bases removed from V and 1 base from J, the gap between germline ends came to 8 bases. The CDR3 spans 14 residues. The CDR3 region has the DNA TGTGCCAGCAGTTACAGAGCGGGGAACACTGAAGCTTTCTTT. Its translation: CASSYRAGNTEAFF.

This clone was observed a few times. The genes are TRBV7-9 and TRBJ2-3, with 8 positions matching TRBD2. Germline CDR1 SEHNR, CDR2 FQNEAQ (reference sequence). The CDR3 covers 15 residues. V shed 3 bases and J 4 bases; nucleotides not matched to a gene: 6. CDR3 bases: TGTGCCAGCAGCTTTTACGGGGGGGGTTCAGATACGCAGTATTTT. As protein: CASSFYGGGSDTQYF.

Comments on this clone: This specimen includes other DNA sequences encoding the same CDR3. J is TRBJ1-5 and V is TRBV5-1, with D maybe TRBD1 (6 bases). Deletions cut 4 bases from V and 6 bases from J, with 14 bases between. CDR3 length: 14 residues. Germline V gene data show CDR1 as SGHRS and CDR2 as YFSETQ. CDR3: CASSLQGSGQPQHF. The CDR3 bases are TGCGCCAGCAGCCTTCAGGGGTCTGGTCAGCCCCAGCATTTT. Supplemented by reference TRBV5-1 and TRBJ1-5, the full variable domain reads KAGVTQTPRYLIKTRGQQVTLSCSPISGHRSVSWYQQTPGQGLQFLFEYFSETQRNKGNFPGRFSGRQFSNSRSEMNVSTLELGDSALYLCASSLQGSGQPQHFGDGTRLSIL.

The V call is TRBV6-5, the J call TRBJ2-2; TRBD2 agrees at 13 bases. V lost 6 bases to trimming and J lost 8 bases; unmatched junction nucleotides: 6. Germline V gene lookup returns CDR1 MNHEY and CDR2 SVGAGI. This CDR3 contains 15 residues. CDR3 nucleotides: TGTGCCAGCAGCGCCGGGACTAGCGGGGTTGGGGAGCTGTTTTTT. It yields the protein CASSAGTSGVGELFF.

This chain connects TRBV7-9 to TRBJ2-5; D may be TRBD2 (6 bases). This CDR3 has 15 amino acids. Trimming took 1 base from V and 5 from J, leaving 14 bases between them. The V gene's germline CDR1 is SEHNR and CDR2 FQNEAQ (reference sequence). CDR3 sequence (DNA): TGTGCCAGCAGCTTAGTTGTAGCGGATGGGGAGACCCAGTACTTC. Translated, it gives CASSLVVADGETQYF.

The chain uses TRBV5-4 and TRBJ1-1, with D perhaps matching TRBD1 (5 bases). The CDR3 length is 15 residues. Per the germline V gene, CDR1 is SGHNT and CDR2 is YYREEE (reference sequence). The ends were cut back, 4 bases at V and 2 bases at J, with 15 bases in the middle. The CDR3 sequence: CASSPREAQNTEAFF. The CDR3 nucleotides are TGTGCCAGCAGCCCCAGGGAAGCCCAAAACACTGAAGCTTTCTTT. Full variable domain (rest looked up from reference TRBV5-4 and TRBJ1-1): ETGVTQSPTHLIKTRGQQVTLRCSSQSGHNTVSWYQQALGQGPQFIFQYYREEENGRGNFPPRFSGLQFPNYSSELNVNALELDDSALYLCASSPREAQNTEAFFGQGTRLTVV.

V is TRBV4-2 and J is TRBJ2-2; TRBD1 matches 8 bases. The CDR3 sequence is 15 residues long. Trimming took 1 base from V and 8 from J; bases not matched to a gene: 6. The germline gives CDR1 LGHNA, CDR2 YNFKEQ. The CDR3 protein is CASSQGQGATGELFF. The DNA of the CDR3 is TGTGCCAGCAGCCAAGGCCAGGGGGCGACTGGGGAGCTGTTTTTT.

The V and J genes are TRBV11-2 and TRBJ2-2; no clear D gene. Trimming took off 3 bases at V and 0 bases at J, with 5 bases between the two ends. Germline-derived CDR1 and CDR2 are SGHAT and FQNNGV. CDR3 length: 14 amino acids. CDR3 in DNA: TGTGCCAGCAGCTTTGGCACGAACACCGGGGAGCTGTTTTTT. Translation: CASSFGTNTGELFF.

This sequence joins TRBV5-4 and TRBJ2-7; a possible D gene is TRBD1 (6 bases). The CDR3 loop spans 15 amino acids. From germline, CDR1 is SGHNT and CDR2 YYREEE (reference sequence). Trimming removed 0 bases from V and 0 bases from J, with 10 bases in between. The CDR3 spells CASSLDQGSSYEQYF. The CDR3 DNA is TGTGCCAGCAGCTTGGATCAGGGGAGCTCCTACGAGCAGTACTTC.

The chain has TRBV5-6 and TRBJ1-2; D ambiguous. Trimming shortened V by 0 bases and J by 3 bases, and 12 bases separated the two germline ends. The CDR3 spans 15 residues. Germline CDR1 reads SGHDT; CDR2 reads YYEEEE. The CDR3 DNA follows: TGTGCCAGCAGCTTGGGGACTTACGCAGACTATGGCTACACCTTC. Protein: CASSLGTYADYGYTF. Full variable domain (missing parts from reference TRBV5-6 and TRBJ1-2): DAGVTQSPTHLIKTRGQQVTLRCSPKSGHDTVSWYQQALGQGPQFIFQYYEEEERQRGNFPDRFSGHQFPNYSSELNVNALLLGDSALYLCASSLGTYADYGYTFGSGTRLTVV.

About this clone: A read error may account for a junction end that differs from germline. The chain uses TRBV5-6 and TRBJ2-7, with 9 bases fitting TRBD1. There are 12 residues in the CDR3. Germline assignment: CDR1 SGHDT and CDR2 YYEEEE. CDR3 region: CASSLDGTGFHF. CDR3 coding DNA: TGTGCCAGCAGCTTGGATGGGACAGGGTTCCACTTC.

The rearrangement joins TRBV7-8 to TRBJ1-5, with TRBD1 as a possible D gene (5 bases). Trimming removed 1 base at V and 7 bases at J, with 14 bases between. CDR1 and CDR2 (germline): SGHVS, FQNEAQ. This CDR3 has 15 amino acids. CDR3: CASSLDRGVRQPQHF. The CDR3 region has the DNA TGTGCCAGCAGCTTAGACCGGGGGGTTCGACAGCCCCAGCATTTT.

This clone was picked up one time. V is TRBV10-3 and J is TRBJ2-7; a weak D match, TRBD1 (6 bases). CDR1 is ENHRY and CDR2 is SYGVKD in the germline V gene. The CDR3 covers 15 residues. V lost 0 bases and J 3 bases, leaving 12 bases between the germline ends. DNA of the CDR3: TGTGCCATCAGTGAGTCCTCGGGACACCTCTACGAGCAGTACTTC. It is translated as CAISESSGHLYEQYF.

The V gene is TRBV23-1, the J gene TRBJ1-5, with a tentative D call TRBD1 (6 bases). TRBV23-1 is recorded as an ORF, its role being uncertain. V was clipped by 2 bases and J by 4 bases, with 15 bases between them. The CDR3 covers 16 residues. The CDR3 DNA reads TGCGCCAGCAGTCAACCACCAGGGACACGAAATCAGCCCCAGCATTTT. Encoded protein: CASSQPPGTRNQPQHF.

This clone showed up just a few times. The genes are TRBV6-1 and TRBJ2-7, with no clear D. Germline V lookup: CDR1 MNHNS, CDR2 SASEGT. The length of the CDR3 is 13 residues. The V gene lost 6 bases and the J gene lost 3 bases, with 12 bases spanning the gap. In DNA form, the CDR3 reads TGTGCCAGCAGCTTGGAACAGCTCTACGAGCAGTACTTC. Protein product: CASSLEQLYEQYF.

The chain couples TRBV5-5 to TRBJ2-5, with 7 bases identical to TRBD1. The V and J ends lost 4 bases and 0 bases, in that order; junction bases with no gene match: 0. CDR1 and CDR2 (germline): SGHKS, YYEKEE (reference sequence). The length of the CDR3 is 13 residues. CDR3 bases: TGTGCCAGCAGCGGGACAGACCAAGAGACCCAGTACTTC. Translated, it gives CASSGTDQETQYF.